This note documents a single TCR beta chain sequence. No antigen is known for it. The input lacks base qualities; no much larger clone sits a single base away. Reading the germline V gene (reference sequence) gives CDR1 SEHNR and CDR2 FQNEAQ. The CDR3 runs 13 residues from the cysteine to the phenylalanine. Only the CDR3 DNA is retained, 39 bases long and in frame from the first base. A distance of 15 bases separates the germline ends of V and J, which lose 7 bases and 9 bases respectively. These data belong to a study of lymphopenia after photon versus proton radiotherapy (dated by TCRdb to between 2019 and 2020). Study-level background: The immunological effects of photon versus proton radiation therapy were compared in patients with gastrointestinal tumors who developed high-grade lymphopenia. The study was designed to characterize how the impact on the immune system differs between the two radiation modalities. The roughly 18 patients in the cohort had gastrointestinal tumors, were treated with either photon or proton therapy, and subsequently developed lymphopenia.

Library prep was done by the immunoSEQ multiplex PCR assay. Alongside multiparametric flow cytometry, deep sequencing of rearranged TCR beta loci was used to profile the T cell repertoires. The table comes from immuneACCESS by way of TCRdb, which keeps in-frame sequences with V and J called. Part of the clones is missing from these tables; in studies checked, under half for an unresolved V gene and the rest for unknown reasons. A total of 60,000 or so clones appear in this sample, about nine tenths of them only once. The leading ten clones occupy roughly 13% of the sample. Broader findings and caveats from the paper: After the lymphocyte count nadir, photon-treated repertoires showed oligoclonal expansion, especially of CD8+ Temra cells, which drove the drop in diversity. During treatment, patients who received photon therapy lost naive T cells and TCR diversity and gained effector/memory populations, whereas patients who received proton therapy remained relatively stable. The authors looked at the survival association only in patients who died, and they framed better survival with proton therapy as a possibility rather than a demonstrated result. Across the cohort, a larger post-nadir drop in TCR diversity was inversely correlated with overall survival time among patients who died.

The rearrangement combines TRBV7-9 with TRBJ2-2; too little of a D gene remains to name it. This receptor was identified in a man of 80 years or more with esophageal cancer. Sequenced here: peripheral blood, sampled from a patient treated with proton-based radiotherapy. The sequenced DNA is TGTGCCAGCATTGGTCGGTTGAGCCGGGAGCTGTTTTTT. It codes for CASIGRLSRELFF.